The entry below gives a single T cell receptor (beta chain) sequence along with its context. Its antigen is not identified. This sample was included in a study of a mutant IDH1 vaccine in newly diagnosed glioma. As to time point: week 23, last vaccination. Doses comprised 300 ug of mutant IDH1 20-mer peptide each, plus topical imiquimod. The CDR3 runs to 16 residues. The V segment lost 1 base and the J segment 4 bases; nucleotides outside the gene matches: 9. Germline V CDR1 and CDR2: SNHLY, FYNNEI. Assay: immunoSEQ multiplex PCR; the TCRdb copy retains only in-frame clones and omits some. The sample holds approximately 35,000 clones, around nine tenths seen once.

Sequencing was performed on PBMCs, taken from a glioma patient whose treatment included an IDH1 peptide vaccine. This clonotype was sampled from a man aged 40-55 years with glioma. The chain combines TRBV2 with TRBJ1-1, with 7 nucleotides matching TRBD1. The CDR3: CASSEGWGRGSTEAFF. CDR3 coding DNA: TGTGCCAGCAGTGAAGGGTGGGGCAGGGGGAGCACTGAAGCTTTCTTT.